Each of the 24 T cell receptor beta chains below was sequenced from the same sample in a study of cytomegalovirus exposure and HLA in healthy donors. Clones were read by immunoSEQ multiplex PCR, and TCRdb kept only the in-frame ones, dropping some. The sample consists of more than 70,000 clones, 90% to 97% of them appearing once. Sequences were obtained from PBMCs. These receptors were taken from a young man in good health and CMV-seropositive.

This clone was picked up one time. The chain joins TRBV5-4 to TRBJ2-1; 8 nucleotides line up with TRBD1. Germline trimming cut 0 bases from V and 4 bases from J; bases unmatched to any gene: 6. This CDR3 is 16 amino acids long. Germline CDR1 and CDR2: SGHNT and YYREEE (reference sequence). For the CDR3, the DNA is TGTGCCAGCAGCTTGGGCGGGACAGGTGGTTACAATGAGCAGTTCTTC. Its protein product is CASSLGGTGGYNEQFF.

The chain has TRBV6-6 and TRBJ1-5, with 8 bases aligning to TRBD1. V shed 8 bases and J 5 bases; nucleotides not matched to a gene: 5. CDR1 is MNHNY and CDR2 is SVGAGI in the germline V gene (reference sequence). This CDR3 is 13 amino acids long. The CDR3 here is CASGVQGDQPQHF. The CDR3 nucleotides read TGTGCCAGCGGGGTACAGGGGGATCAGCCCCAGCATTTT.

This clone was observed at least ten times. Other DNA sequences from this sample encode an identical CDR3 as well. The chain couples TRBV7-9 to TRBJ2-1; D unclear. Germline CDR1 is SEHNR and CDR2 is FQNEAQ (reference sequence). The ends were cut back, 3 bases at V and 4 bases at J, with 7 bases in the middle. The CDR3 is made up of 13 amino acids. The CDR3 protein is CASSFSVYNEQFF. The CDR3 bases are TGTGCCAGCAGCTTTTCTGTTTACAATGAGCAGTTCTTC.

This chain links TRBV10-3 with TRBJ2-1, with 11 nucleotides matching TRBD2. The germline V gene encodes CDR1 ENHRY and CDR2 SYGVKD. The junction had 13 bases not matched to a gene; V was cut back by 6 bases and J by 9 bases. CDR3 length equals 16 residues. In nucleotides, the CDR3 is TGTGCCATCAGCGACCAACTAGCGGGGGCCCGCAGTGAGCAGTTCTTC. This gives the protein CAISDQLAGARSEQFF.

The chain joins TRBV5-8 to TRBJ1-5; 7 nucleotides agree with TRBD1. Germline loops: CDR1 SGHTS, CDR2 YDEGEE. The CDR3 has 14 amino acids. J was trimmed by 5 bases and V by 4 bases; bases with no gene match: 6. In DNA, the CDR3 is TGTGCCAGCAGCATCGAACAGGGGTATCAGCCCCAGCATTTT. It translates to CASSIEQGYQPQHF.

The rearrangement links TRBV6-5 to TRBJ2-5, with 10 bases that match TRBD2. Losses at the gene ends were 6 bases for V and 2 bases for J; bases not matched to a gene: 6. The CDR3 totals 15 residues. Germline V CDR1 and CDR2: MNHEY, SVGAGI. CDR3 sequence reads: CASRTGTSEQETQYF. The CDR3 DNA sequence: TGTGCCAGCAGGACCGGGACTAGCGAGCAAGAGACCCAGTACTTC.

This rearrangement joins TRBV13 to TRBJ1-1; no clear D. The CDR3 runs 13 residues. V shed 3 bases and J shed 4 bases, with 9 bases lying between them. Germline V gene sequence: CDR1 PRHDT, CDR2 FYEKMQ (reference sequence). This chain's CDR3 is CASSLATGTEAFF. Written as DNA, the CDR3 is TGTGCCAGCAGCTTGGCTACGGGCACTGAAGCTTTCTTT.

The chain carries TRBV30 and TRBJ2-7; 11 positions match TRBD1. CDR1 is GTSNPN, CDR2 SVGIG, per germline (reference sequence). The CDR3 is made up of 13 amino acids. The ends lost 1 base at V and 6 bases at J; junction bases unmatched: 2. CDR3 coding DNA: TGTGCCTGGAGTGATGGGACAGGGGGCGAGCAGTACTTC. This encodes CAWSDGTGGEQYF. Combining the CDR3 with reference TRBV30 and TRBJ2-7 gives the whole variable domain SQTIHQWPATLVQPVGSPLSLECTVEGTSNPNLYWYRQAAGRGLQLLFYSVGIGQISSEVPQNLSASRPQDRQFILSSKKLLLSDSGFYLCAWSDGTGGEQYFGPGTRLTVT.

The J gene is TRBJ2-3, the V gene TRBV5-1, with TRBD2 identical over 9 bases. The CDR3 consists of 15 residues. V gave up 7 bases and J gave up 2 bases; unmatched junction bases: 8. Per germline, CDR1 SGHRS and CDR2 YFSETQ. The CDR3 here is CASLLAGDPTDTQYF. CDR3 DNA: TGCGCCAGCCTTTTAGCGGGAGACCCCACAGATACGCAGTATTTT.

This chain uses TRBV28 with TRBJ2-5; no clear D gene. The CDR3 has 13 amino acids. Germline loops: CDR1 MDHEN, CDR2 SYDVKM. Trimming took off 2 bases at V and 1 base at J, with 5 bases between the two ends. The CDR3: CASSLHSQETQYF. CDR3 DNA: TGTGCCAGCAGTTTACACTCCCAAGAGACCCAGTACTTC.

V is TRBV6-6 and J is TRBJ2-1; possible D gene TRBD2, 6 bases. The length of the CDR3 is 16 residues. CDR1 and CDR2 from the germline V gene are MNHNY and SVGAGI (reference sequence). The V and J ends lost 5 bases and 0 bases respectively, with 14 bases between them. The chain's CDR3 is CASSGTSSSSYNEQFF. The DNA for the CDR3 is TGTGCCAGCAGTGGAACTAGCTCCAGCTCCTACAATGAGCAGTTCTTC.

This clone was counted once. The genes are TRBV7-8 and TRBJ2-5; 14 bases are a match to TRBD2. From germline, CDR1 is SGHVS and CDR2 FQNEAQ. V trimming: 1 base; J trimming: 5 bases; junction bases outside the gene matches: 9. The CDR3 spans 18 residues. The CDR3 reads CASSLGLAGGLRRETQYF. The CDR3 DNA reads TGTGCCAGCAGCTTAGGACTAGCGGGAGGGCTCCGGCGGGAGACCCAGTACTTC.

The chain uses TRBV4-2 and TRBJ2-3; a weak D match, TRBD2 (5 bases). V was cut by 5 bases and J by 1 base, with 7 bases left in between. Looked up from germline, CDR1 is LGHNA and CDR2 is YNFKEQ. This CDR3 is 13 amino acids long. The CDR3 spells CASSLEGTDTQYF. DNA of the CDR3: TGTGCCAGCAGCTTGGAGGGCACAGATACGCAGTATTTT.

This chain links TRBV7-2 with TRBJ2-7, with TRBD2 matching over 13 bases. This CDR3 region has 19 residues. The germline CDR1 and CDR2 sequences are SGHTA and FQGNSA. Unmatched junction bases numbered 15, after V lost 5 bases and J lost 2 bases. The CDR3 DNA reads as TGTGCCAGCAGCCAGCGAGGGGGACTAGCGGGAAGTTTGACCTACGAGCAGTACTTC. Protein: CASSQRGGLAGSLTYEQYF. The full variable domain, with the rest looked up from reference TRBV7-2 and TRBJ2-7, is GAGVSQSPSNKVTEKGKDVELRCDPISGHTALYWYRQSLGQGLEFLIYFQGNSAPDKSGLPSDRFSAERTGGSVSTLTIQRTQQEDSAVYLCASSQRGGLAGSLTYEQYFGPGTRLTVT.

V and J are TRBV6-6 and TRBJ2-1, with 7 positions matching TRBD1. The CDR3 is 11 residues long. Germline V lookup: CDR1 MNHNY, CDR2 SVGAGI (reference sequence). Trimming at V came to 6 bases and at J to 16 bases, leaving 9 bases not matched to a gene. The CDR3: CASSPDRSLFF. The CDR3 DNA sequence: TGTGCCAGCAGCCCGGACAGGTCCCTCTTCTTC.

This chain links TRBV7-6 with TRBJ2-7; D is perhaps TRBD2 (6 bases). This CDR3 has 13 residues. Germline loops: CDR1 SGHVS, CDR2 FNYEAQ. V shed 5 bases and J shed 6 bases, with 14 bases lying between them. The CDR3 is CASSLSGVAEQYF. The CDR3 DNA reads as TGTGCCAGCAGCCTCTCGGGGGTCGCCGAGCAGTACTTC.

In this sample, this clone turned up a few times. This chain links TRBV2 with TRBJ1-2; 7 bases map to TRBD1. The CDR3 is made up of 13 amino acids. Germline values: CDR1 SNHLY, CDR2 FYNNEI. V was pared by 4 bases and J by 8 bases, with 7 bases of the junction left unmatched. CDR3 sequence (DNA): TGTGCCAGCAGTGGTGAGGGGGCTGTGGGCTACACCTTC. Translating gives CASSGEGAVGYTF.

CDR3 sequence reads: CASSLDNEQFF. The DNA of the CDR3 is TGCGCCAGCAGTCTAGACAATGAGCAGTTCTTC. The rearrangement uses TRBV5-1 and TRBJ2-1; D not resolved. The V gene's germline CDR1 is SGHRS and CDR2 YFSETQ. This CDR3 region has 11 residues. V dropped 5 bases and J dropped 5 bases, with 5 bases sitting between them.

This chain joins TRBV6-5 and TRBJ2-7; tentative D call: TRBD1 (6 bases). Trimming took off 4 bases at V and 0 bases at J, with 16 bases between the two ends. The CDR3 length is 16 residues. Per germline, CDR1 MNHEY and CDR2 SVGAGI. CDR3 amino acids: CASSFNRDMGSYEQYF. The CDR3 DNA reads as TGTGCCAGCAGTTTCAATCGGGACATGGGCTCCTACGAGCAGTACTTC.

The count of this clone is one. This chain uses TRBV9 with TRBJ1-1, with D unclear. There are 13 residues in the CDR3. Per the germline V gene, CDR1 is SGDLS and CDR2 is YYNGEE. V was clipped by 1 base and J by 4 bases, with 8 bases between them. This CDR3 reads CASSVQVSTEAFF. CDR3 nucleotide sequence: TGTGCCAGCAGCGTACAGGTGAGCACTGAAGCTTTCTTT.

The count of this clone is one. J is TRBJ1-1 and V is TRBV27; 7 nucleotides match TRBD1. Germline assignment: CDR1 MNHEY and CDR2 SMNVEV (reference sequence). The length of the CDR3 is 12 residues. The CDR3 region is CTVQGIDTEAFF. DNA of the CDR3: TGTACCGTACAGGGGATTGACACTGAAGCTTTCTTT.

This sequence joins TRBV11-2 and TRBJ2-7, with TRBD1 matching 8 bases. The CDR3 runs 15 residues. V lost 1 base to trimming and J lost 2 bases; unmatched junction nucleotides: 4. Germline assignment: CDR1 SGHAT and CDR2 FQNNGV. As DNA, the CDR3 is TGTGCCAGCAGCTTAGGCAGGGGGCTTACCTACGAGCAGTACTTC. This gives the protein CASSLGRGLTYEQYF.

The chain has TRBV10-1 and TRBJ2-1; tentatively, D is TRBD1 (6 bases). The CDR3 contains 15 residues. The germline V and J ends were trimmed by 5 bases and 8 bases, with 19 bases remaining between them. CDR1 WNHNN and CDR2 SYGVQD come from the germline V gene (reference sequence). The CDR3, as DNA: TGCGCCAGCAGTTCTCAGGGGAGAATCATCGATGAGCAGTTCTTC. Its translation is CASSSQGRIIDEQFF.

This chain connects TRBV7-8 to TRBJ1-1; 8 bases are shared with TRBD1. The CDR3 loop spans 13 amino acids. CDR1 and CDR2 from the germline V gene are SGHVS and FQNEAQ. The J segment lost 4 bases and the V segment lost 8 bases, leaving 6 bases of the junction unmatched. The CDR3 loop is CASGDRGFTEAFF. CDR3 bases: TGTGCCAGCGGAGACAGGGGTTTCACTGAAGCTTTCTTT.